The 23 T cell receptor beta chains below were found in one sample sequenced in a study of blood T cells in healthy people across ages. Next came a second PCR, run for about 6 to 12 cycles, which used a sample-barcoded 5' primer along with a J-beta primer mix. MiXCR was run by TCRdb on the 5' RACE reads, yielding one entry per CDR3 protein. The sample carries 790,000 or so distinct CDR3 sequences, 35% to 50% recorded once. Sequences were obtained from blood. The receptors were sampled from a man at least 80 years old in good health.

This clonotype has just a few counts. This chain links TRBV11-3 with TRBJ2-3, with 8 bases that match TRBD1. The CDR3 totals 15 residues. J lost 0 bases, V lost 5 bases, and 4 bases had no gene match. Germline CDR1 SGHNT, CDR2 YENEEA. The CDR3 spells CASSTGGISTDTQYF. DNA of the CDR3: TGTGCCAGCAGCACAGGGGGAATTAGCACAGATACGCAGTATTTT.

This chain joins TRBV20-1 and TRBJ1-5; D not certain. In germline, CDR1 is DFQATT, CDR2 SNEGSKA (reference sequence). The CDR3 spans 13 residues. V was shortened by 1 base and J by 7 bases, with 11 bases between the two germline ends. The CDR3 reads CSARATGGQPQHF. CDR3 nucleotides: TGCAGTGCTAGAGCAACGGGAGGGCAGCCCCAGCATTTT.

The chain recombines TRBV12-3 or TRBV12-4 with TRBJ2-1; D might be TRBD2 (5 bases). Trimming took 6 bases from V and 6 from J, leaving 12 bases between them. The CDR3 has 13 amino acids. The CDR3 loop reads CASRLEVFNEQFF. The CDR3 DNA sequence: TGTGCCAGCAGACTAGAGGTCTTCAATGAGCAGTTCTTC.

The gene calls are TRBV4-1 and TRBJ2-4; a possible D gene is TRBD1 (6 bases). The end of the DNA is better explained by TRBJ2-7, so the J call may be wrong. The germline V gene has CDR1 MGHRA and CDR2 YSYEKL. The CDR3 totals 14 residues. The CDR3 is CASSRTDNLREQYF. The CDR3 coding sequence is TGCGCCAGCAGCCGGACAGACAACCTACGCGAGCAGTACTTC.

The chain uses TRBV5-1 and TRBJ1-1; 9 bases fit TRBD1. V shed 3 bases and J 4 bases; nucleotides not matched to a gene: 7. The germline CDR1 and CDR2 sequences are SGHRS and YFSETQ. This CDR3 comprises 15 residues. CDR3 region: CASSSGQGLTTEAFF. DNA of the CDR3: TGCGCCAGCAGCTCGGGACAGGGTTTGACCACTGAAGCTTTCTTT. Full variable domain (remainder filled in from reference TRBV5-1 and TRBJ1-1): KAGVTQTPRYLIKTRGQQVTLSCSPISGHRSVSWYQQTPGQGLQFLFEYFSETQRNKGNFPGRFSGRQFSNSRSEMNVSTLELGDSALYLCASSSGQGLTTEAFFGQGTRLTVV.

The rearrangement uses TRBV28 and TRBJ2-7; D gene unclear. Trimming took 6 bases from V and 2 from J, leaving 11 bases between them. The CDR3 loop spans 13 amino acids. Germline lookup yields CDR1 MDHEN and CDR2 SYDVKM. The CDR3, as DNA: TGTGCCAGCAGCCTTAGCCTTACCTACGAGCAGTACTTC. The encoded protein is CASSLSLTYEQYF.

Worth noting for this clonotype: One base away lies a much larger clone, so this may be a sequencing read error. The chain links TRBV15 to TRBJ2-7, with TRBD2 matching 9 bases. The germline V gene encodes CDR1 LNHNV and CDR2 YYDKDF (reference sequence). The CDR3 length is 13 residues. V lost 3 bases and J lost 7; bases outside the gene matches: 4. The CDR3 reads CATSSSSGSEQYF. CDR3 in DNA: TGTGCCACCAGCAGTAGTAGCGGGAGTGAGCAGTACTTC.

The chain employs TRBV20-1 and TRBJ2-7; tentatively, D is TRBD2 (5 bases). This CDR3 is built from 12 residues. Trimming stripped 6 bases from V and 7 bases from J, with 16 bases between. Germline V gene sequence: CDR1 DFQATT, CDR2 SNEGSKA (reference sequence). The chain's CDR3 is CSARSGSGEQYF. The CDR3 bases are TGCAGTGCGAGGTCAGGTTCGGGGGAGCAGTACTTC.

The V gene is TRBV5-1, the J gene TRBJ2-1, with a tentative D call TRBD1 (6 bases). Trimming shortened V by 5 bases and J by 2 bases, and 20 bases separated the two germline ends. The CDR3 covers 17 residues. CDR1 SGHRS and CDR2 YFSETQ come from the germline V gene. The CDR3: CASSYRPGTTTYNEQFF. CDR3 DNA: TGCGCCAGCAGTTATCGTCCCGGGACAACTACCTACAATGAGCAGTTCTTC.

This clonotype was observed many times. In DNA form, the CDR3 reads TGCAGCGTTGAAGATGGCGCAGGTCCGACCAGCGAGCAGTACTTC. It encodes CSVEDGAGPTSEQYF. The genes are TRBV29-1 and TRBJ2-7, with D hard to call. Deletions cut 0 bases from V and 6 bases from J, with 18 bases between. The CDR3 is 15 residues long. Germline V CDR1 and CDR2: SQVTM, ANQGSEA.

This clonotype was detected ten times or more. This sequence joins TRBV10-3 and TRBJ2-5, with D possibly matching TRBD2 (5 bases). Germline CDR1 ENHRY, CDR2 SYGVKD. Trimming stripped 6 bases from V and 4 bases from J, with 6 bases between. This CDR3 comprises 11 residues. The CDR3 bases are TGTGCCATCAGGAGCGGAGAGACCCAGTACTTC. This gives the protein CAIRSGETQYF.

This clonotype was counted only a few times. The chain employs TRBV28 and TRBJ2-7, with a possible D match to TRBD1 (5 bases). Germline V CDR1 and CDR2: MDHEN, SYDVKM. The CDR3 runs 13 residues. V lost 6 bases, J lost 5 bases, and 14 bases lay in between. CDR3 in amino acids: CASRKGFWDEQYF. DNA of the CDR3: TGTGCCAGCAGGAAGGGGTTTTGGGACGAGCAGTACTTC.

This clonotype was found once. The chain is built from TRBV28 and TRBJ2-1, with 7 nucleotides matching TRBD2. The V and J ends lost 7 bases and 4 bases, in that order; junction bases with no gene match: 4. The germline CDR1 and CDR2 sequences are MDHEN and SYDVKM. CDR3 length: 13 amino acids. This CDR3 reads CASIAGEYNEQFF. CDR3 DNA: TGTGCCAGCATCGCGGGAGAATACAATGAGCAGTTCTTC.

The chain is built from TRBV7-2 and TRBJ1-4; D ambiguous. This CDR3 comprises 13 residues. The germline V gene encodes CDR1 SGHTA and CDR2 FQGNSA. The V end lost 4 bases, the J end lost 8 bases, and 11 bases lay between the germline ends. The CDR3 sequence is CASSYAFGEKLFF. The CDR3 bases are TGTGCCAGCAGCTACGCGTTCGGGGAAAAACTGTTTTTT.

The chain employs TRBV15 and TRBJ2-6, with 8 bases identical to TRBD1. The CDR3 is 18 amino acids. V was pared by 0 bases and J by 0 bases, with 4 bases of the junction left unmatched. CDR1 and CDR2 (germline): LNHNV, YYDKDF (reference sequence). CDR3 protein: CATSRDYRGNSGANVLTF. Here the CDR3 DNA reads TGTGCCACCAGCAGAGACTACAGGGGGAACTCTGGGGCCAACGTCCTGACTTTC.

This clonotype was seen at least ten times. V gene TRBV20-1 combines with J gene TRBJ1-2; TRBD1 is a possible D gene (5 bases). The CDR3 is 13 residues long. Germline V gene sequence: CDR1 DFQATT, CDR2 SNEGSKA (reference sequence). Between the trimmed V and J ends, which lost 1 base and 2 bases, there was a span of 8 bases. The CDR3 nucleotides read TGCAGTGCTAGAGGCGGGGGGAACTATGGCTACACCTTC. It is translated as CSARGGGNYGYTF.

This clonotype has only a few counts. The chain recombines TRBV5-1 with TRBJ2-7; D is perhaps TRBD1 (6 bases). The CDR3 runs to 17 residues. The V end was cut by 0 bases, the J end by 0 bases, with 16 bases between. Germline assignment: CDR1 SGHRS and CDR2 YFSETQ. The CDR3 DNA reads TGCGCCAGCAGCTTGGATAACTCCCGGGACACCTCCTACGAGCAGTACTTC. Translating it yields CASSLDNSRDTSYEQYF.

CDR3 residues: CASRLGGPSYNEQFF. CDR3 nucleotides: TGTGCCAGTAGATTAGGGGGGCCTTCCTACAATGAGCAGTTCTTC. The rearrangement links TRBV19 to TRBJ2-1; either TRBD1 or TRBD2 may fit D (6 bases each). This CDR3 region has 15 residues. The V gene's germline CDR1 is LNHDA and CDR2 SQIVND (reference sequence). V lost 6 bases to trimming and J lost 1 base, with 13 bases between them.

This clonotype was counted many times. The V call is TRBV6-5, the J call TRBJ2-1, with D unresolved. Germline-derived CDR1 and CDR2 are MNHEY and SVGAGI. This CDR3 contains 14 residues. V lost 3 bases and J lost 6, with 12 bases in between. CDR3 coding DNA: TGTGCCAGCAGTTATCTAGGAAACTTCAATGAGCAGTTCTTC. This translates into CASSYLGNFNEQFF.

The sample holds a few counts of this clonotype. J is TRBJ1-1 and V is TRBV12-3 or TRBV12-4; TRBD1 might be the D (5 bases). This CDR3 has 15 residues. V was pared by 5 bases and J by 4 bases, with 17 bases between. In DNA, the CDR3 is TGTGCCAGCAGTCAGAGTCGGGGGGTAGGCACTGAAGCTTTCTTT. Translating it yields CASSQSRGVGTEAFF.

This clonotype was observed a few times. Just one base apart from a much larger clone, this may be a read error. This chain connects TRBV28 to TRBJ2-5, with D uncertain. The CDR3 covers 15 residues. V was trimmed by 3 bases and J by 11 bases, leaving 22 bases between them. Germline CDR1 MDHEN, CDR2 SYDVKM. CDR3 sequence (DNA): TGTGCCAGCAGTTTTCCACTGGACGGTAACAATGAGCAGTACTTC. Its protein is CASSFPLDGNNEQYF.

This clonotype has only one observation. The gene calls are TRBV4-2 and TRBJ1-5; maybe TRBD1 (5 bases). The V gene's germline CDR1 is LGHNA and CDR2 YNFKEQ. The CDR3 has 16 amino acids. Trimming shortened V by 0 bases and J by 3 bases, and 12 bases separated the two germline ends. The CDR3, as DNA: TGTGCCAGCAGCCAAGAGGTTCCACAGGACAATCAGCCCCAGCATTTT. It yields the protein CASSQEVPQDNQPQHF.

With regard to this clonotype: Sequence at one end of the junction differs from germline and may be a read error. The chain joins TRBV12-3 or TRBV12-4 to TRBJ2-3; TRBD2 agrees at 11 bases. There are 16 residues in the CDR3. The CDR3: CASSLILAGGTDMQYF. For the CDR3, the DNA is TGTGCCAGCAGTCTTATCCTAGCGGGGGGCACGGATATGCAGTATTTT.